This TCR beta chain is drawn from a study of cytomegalovirus exposure and HLA in healthy donors. The study, taken as a whole, reports: A few CMV-associated chains proved CMV antigen-specific in vitro.

Trimming removed 2 bases from V and 4 bases from J, with 15 bases in between. Germline V lookup: CDR1 GTSNPN, CDR2 SVGIG (reference sequence). This CDR3 comprises 14 residues. Of note for this clone: The antigen is not known.

This table comes from immunoSEQ multiplex PCR, and its TCRdb copy is limited to in-frame clones, with some not included. This table holds about 74,000 clones, 90% to 95% found once. The donors belonged to the roughly 110-subject validation cohort, separate from the 666-subject first cohort. The rearrangement links TRBV30 to TRBJ2-7; maybe TRBD1 (5 bases). The material sequenced was PBMCs. This TCR derives from a man aged 18 to 35 in good health and CMV-seropositive. The CDR3 sequence: CAWSYDSRKYEQYF. For the CDR3, the DNA is TGTGCCTGGAGTTACGACAGTCGTAAGTACGAGCAGTACTTC.